What follows are 15 T cell receptor beta chains derived from one specimen sequenced in a study of vaccination effects on CD4 cells after COVID-19. Before sequencing took place, the ViraFEST assay used viral peptide pools to expand antigen-specific CD4+ T cells. When around 10 days of culture had elapsed, CD4+ T cells were isolated. Among the vaccine recipients, none had a prior SARS-CoV-2 infection, and nucleocapsid antibodies were negative. Their target antigens are unknown. Using immunoSEQ multiplex PCR, the repertoire was profiled, and TCRdb retains in-frame clones only, with some absent. The profile shows over 55,000 clones, over 70% of them singletons. Sequenced here: CD4+ T cells from PBMCs cultured with HCoV-OC43 spike peptides, sampled before COVID-19 vaccination. Subset reported: HCoV-OC43 spike overlapping peptide pool stimulation. These receptors all come from a human donor who received a COVID-19 vaccine.

This clone was counted once. V and J are TRBV7-9 and TRBJ2-2; D may be TRBD2 (6 bases). Trimming removed 5 bases from V and 3 bases from J, with 16 bases in between. The CDR3 runs 16 residues. The germline CDR1 and CDR2 sequences are SEHNR and FQNEAQ (reference sequence). CDR3 sequence: CASSPLGVADTGELFF. The CDR3 DNA sequence: TGTGCCAGCAGCCCCCTCGGGGTAGCGGACACCGGGGAGCTGTTTTTT. The full variable domain, completed using reference TRBV7-9 and TRBJ2-2, is DTGVSQNPRHKITKRGQNVTFRCDPISEHNRLYWYRQTLGQGPEFLTYFQNEAQLEKSRLLSDRFSAERPKGSFSTLEIQRTEQGDSAMYLCASSPLGVADTGELFFGEGSRLTVL.

CDR3 sequence: CASTYGSNQPQHF. The CDR3 DNA reads TGTGCCAGCACCTACGGGAGCAATCAGCCCCAGCATTTT. The gene calls are TRBV6-5 and TRBJ1-5; D is undetermined. This CDR3 contains 13 residues. V was shortened by 7 bases and J by 1 base, with 8 bases between the two germline ends. Germline V gives CDR1 MNHEY, CDR2 SVGAGI.

V gene TRBV9 combines with J gene TRBJ1-4; possibly TRBD1 for D (5 bases). This CDR3 spans 15 amino acids. V dropped 0 bases and J dropped 8 bases, with 14 bases sitting between them. The germline CDR1 and CDR2 sequences are SGDLS and YYNGEE. The CDR3 spells CASSVGEGSWEKLFF. CDR3 coding DNA: TGTGCCAGCAGCGTAGGGGAGGGGAGTTGGGAAAAACTGTTTTTT. Full variable domain (outside the CDR3, taken from reference TRBV9 and TRBJ1-4): DSGVTQTPKHLITATGQRVTLRCSPRSGDLSVYWYQQSLDQGLQFLIQYYNGEERAKGNILERFSAQQFPDLHSELNLSSLELGDSALYFCASSVGEGSWEKLFFGSGTQLSVL.

The chain joins TRBV5-8 to TRBJ2-6; no clear D. This CDR3 is built from 16 residues. Trimming took off 0 bases at V and 1 base at J, with 8 bases between the two ends. Germline-derived CDR1 and CDR2 are SGHTS and YDEGEE. CDR3: CASSLALSSGANVLTF. DNA for the CDR3: TGTGCCAGCAGCTTGGCCTTAAGTTCTGGGGCCAACGTCCTGACTTTC.

This clone appeared a few times. The gene calls are TRBV5-1 and TRBJ2-3; the D gene could be TRBD1 or TRBD2 (6 bases each). V was pared by 4 bases and J by 0 bases, with 15 bases between. Germline assignment: CDR1 SGHRS and CDR2 YFSETQ. The CDR3 spans 16 residues. The CDR3 region has the DNA TGCGCCAGCAGCGGCGGAACAGGGACTAGCACAGATACGCAGTATTTT. Protein product: CASSGGTGTSTDTQYF. The full variable domain, completed using reference TRBV5-1 and TRBJ2-3, is KAGVTQTPRYLIKTRGQQVTLSCSPISGHRSVSWYQQTPGQGLQFLFEYFSETQRNKGNFPGRFSGRQFSNSRSEMNVSTLELGDSALYLCASSGGTGTSTDTQYFGPGTRLTVL.

The chain has TRBV19 and TRBJ1-5; a weak D match, TRBD1 (5 bases). V was cut by 9 bases and J by 5 bases, with 17 bases left in between. The CDR3 spans 14 residues. Looked up from germline, CDR1 is LNHDA and CDR2 is SQIVND (reference sequence). The CDR3: CASSGTLGHQPQHF. CDR3 nucleotides: TGTGCCAGCTCCGGGACCTTAGGGCATCAGCCCCAGCATTTT.

DNA of the CDR3: TGTGCCAGCAGGGCCCCTCTGGCTGAAGCTTTCTTT. Translated: CASRAPLAEAFF. The chain links TRBV2 to TRBJ1-1; D remains unclear. V lost 6 bases and J lost 6, with 11 bases in between. CDR3 length: 12 residues. Germline V gene lookup returns CDR1 SNHLY and CDR2 FYNNEI.

The V call is TRBV5-1, the J call TRBJ1-5; a weak D match, TRBD1 (5 bases). Trimming stripped 0 bases from V and 0 bases from J, with 10 bases between. The CDR3 covers 16 residues. Germline lookup yields CDR1 SGHRS and CDR2 YFSETQ. CDR3 DNA sequence: TGCGCCAGCAGCTTGGGGGGACTAGATAGCAATCAGCCCCAGCATTTT. It encodes CASSLGGLDSNQPQHF.

The rearrangement uses TRBV5-8 and TRBJ2-3, with D perhaps given as TRBD1 or TRBD2 (5 bases each). The V end lost 6 bases, the J end lost 2 bases, and 16 bases lay between the germline ends. This CDR3 is built from 15 residues. Germline CDR1 is SGHTS and CDR2 is YDEGEE. CDR3: CASTRGVGYTDTQYF. The CDR3 bases are TGTGCCAGCACCCGAGGGGTGGGGTACACAGATACGCAGTATTTT.

This clone was counted between two and nine times. The rearrangement uses TRBV5-1 and TRBJ1-5, with no clear D. Germline values: CDR1 SGHRS, CDR2 YFSETQ. The CDR3 sequence is 15 residues long. Trimming took 1 base from V and 3 from J, leaving 11 bases between them. CDR3: CASSLTGNTNQPQHF. Written as DNA, the CDR3 is TGCGCCAGCAGCTTGACCGGAAATACCAATCAGCCCCAGCATTTT.

The chain uses TRBV10-3 and TRBJ2-1, with TRBD1 as a possible D gene (5 bases). From germline, CDR1 is ENHRY and CDR2 SYGVKD. V was cut by 0 bases and J by 7 bases, with 16 bases left in between. This CDR3 is 16 amino acids long. DNA for the CDR3: TGTGCCATCAGTGAGTCCCAGGGTGTGGTACCTAATGAGCAGTTCTTC. Its protein product is CAISESQGVVPNEQFF.

The gene calls are TRBV29-1 and TRBJ2-5, with D uncertain. V lost 4 bases to trimming and J lost 4 bases, with 10 bases between them. The CDR3 consists of 12 residues. CDR1 is SQVTM, CDR2 ANQGSEA, per germline. The CDR3 loop reads CSVVGQAETQYF. CDR3 nucleotide sequence: TGCAGCGTTGTAGGGCAAGCAGAGACCCAGTACTTC.

J is TRBJ2-5 and V is TRBV28; 13 bases agree with TRBD2. CDR1 is MDHEN and CDR2 is SYDVKM in the germline V gene. V lost 5 bases and J lost 1; bases outside the gene matches: 10. There are 18 residues in the CDR3. The CDR3 loop reads CASSTSWTSGGFQETQYF. Here the CDR3 DNA reads TGTGCCAGCAGTACCTCCTGGACTAGCGGGGGCTTCCAAGAGACCCAGTACTTC.

The chain links TRBV7-8 to TRBJ1-5; TRBD1 matches 9 bases. Trimming took 5 bases from V and 6 from J; bases not matched to a gene: 2. This CDR3 is 13 amino acids long. The germline gives CDR1 SGHVS, CDR2 FQNEAQ. CDR3 sequence: CASSPDRGQPQHF. DNA of the CDR3: TGTGCCAGCAGCCCGGACAGGGGTCAGCCCCAGCATTTT.

V gene TRBV7-8 combines with J gene TRBJ1-1; maybe TRBD1 (5 bases). Germline V gives CDR1 SGHVS, CDR2 FQNEAQ. V lost 3 bases and J lost 3, with 8 bases in between. The CDR3 is 13 amino acids. The CDR3 bases are TGTGCCAGCAGCTTGAGCAGGGACACTGAAGCTTTCTTT. Amino acids: CASSLSRDTEAFF.